This entry is about one TCR beta chain. The sample belongs to a study of response to subunit inactivated influenza vaccine. MiXCR was run by TCRdb on the RT-PCR reads, yielding one entry per CDR3 protein. This table has around 600,000 distinct CDR3 sequences, around 11% appearing once. The CDR3 is 13 residues long. The V end lost 2 bases, the J end lost 3 bases, and 8 bases lay between the germline ends. Another study also made use of these data, one on T cells expressing NK-cell markers. That paper states: UMI-tagged 5'RACE template switching yielded the TCR beta cDNA. Sequencing of TCR beta repertoires drew on sorted CD3+CD56+NKG2C+, CD3+CD56+NKG2C- and CD3+CD56-NKG2C+ T cells. Restriction of sorting to alpha-beta TCR T cells was accomplished in several experiments using an anti-gamma-delta TCR antibody. The leading position in the CD3+CD56-NKG2C+ fraction of a few donors also went to these clonotypes. Specificity for HCMV among expanded NKG2C+ T cell clones was not established.

The source is a man aged 45-65 years who received an inactivated influenza vaccine. Sequencing was performed on PBMCs from blood, taken on the day of vaccination. This chain links TRBV12-3 or TRBV12-4 with TRBJ2-7; no definite D call. The CDR3 protein is CASSLRYGYEQYF. CDR3 bases: TGTGCCAGCAGTTTACGATACGGCTACGAGCAGTACTTC.